This T cell receptor beta chain originates from a study of blood T cells in healthy people across ages (dated by TCRdb to 2013 to 2016). Regarding the complete study: In model experiments, template switching captured about one uniquely barcoded TCR beta cDNA molecule for every two T cells. Age-related changes in TCR beta repertoire diversity were measured in the study by deep sequencing normalized with unique cDNA molecular identifiers. Four age groups were formed from the donors: young (average roughly 15 years), middle-aged (approximately 40), aged (approximately 60) and long-lived (roughly 88). To avoid experimental bias, donors of different ages were spread randomly across the sequencing lanes. Using the same blood draw, the study looked at two additional independent replicas of 1 million unique cDNA reads for two donors, one aged 18 to 30 and the other aged 80 or older.

Spanning cysteine to phenylalanine, the CDR3 consists of 15 amino acids. CDR3 DNA only is kept here, 45 bases in frame from base 1. Via the germline V gene, CDR1 is SGHDT and CDR2 YYEEEE. Between the V and J ends, shortened by 4 bases and 1 base respectively, the junction contains 12 bases. This clonotype occurred a few times. The antigen this receptor binds is unknown. Base qualities are not at hand, and no much larger clone is one base apart. Donors were roughly 40 systemically healthy Caucasian individuals from Russia aged roughly 6 to 100 years. Around 10 milliliters of peripheral blood were drawn from each donor into EDTA-treated Vacutainer tubes. Ficoll-Paque density-gradient centrifugation was used to isolate PBMCs, with at least 7 million obtained per sample. Total RNA, at least 6 micrograms per sample, was extracted from PBMCs with Trizol reagent. For every donor, flow cytometry on a PBMC aliquot measured the percentage of naive CD45RAhigh/CD27high T cells.

To prepare the library, 5' RACE was applied. The sample was run on an Illumina HiSeq 2500. The second PCR ran for roughly 7 to 12 cycles and used a J-beta primer mix along with a sample-barcoded 5' primer. A template-switch 5' adaptor carrying 12 random nucleotides introduced a unique molecular identifier onto each TCR beta cDNA molecule. Each sample yielded at least 2.5 million CDR3-containing paired-end reads. First-strand cDNA synthesis was performed from all RNA using the Mint cDNA synthesis kit, with priming by a TRBC-specific oligonucleotide. After uracil-DNA glycosylase treatment, a first 18-cycle PCR used universal primers M1SS and BC2_uni_R on all cDNA. In the authors' own workflow: For normalization, 1 million high-quality reads were randomly selected from each sample, with every read carrying a distinct molecular identifier. Instead of being binned into consensus sequences, reads that shared molecular identifiers were thrown out. MiTCR, run with a Q25 quality threshold and the strictest error-elimination algorithm, handled CDR3 identification, clonotype clustering and error correction. A nonparametric unseen species model with Euler transformation was used to estimate a lower bound on total TCR beta diversity. Using fastp at Q25 and MiXCR, TCRdb reprocessed the public reads and kept productive beta chains. Every CDR3 protein is listed once, alongside the most common genes and DNA of its rows. The V and J calls reflect TCRdb's pipeline rather than the authors' work. For this sample there are about 1,500,000 distinct CDR3 sequences; about 43% appear just once. The ten largest account for 7.9% of the sample.

Paper-wide results and their limitations: Compared with the aged group, the long-lived group had more naive CD4+ T cells, fewer expanded clones and increased TCR diversity, suggesting age selection. Donor CMV infection status was unknown, potentially confounding age-related changes in expanded clonotypes. Estimates of total diversity based on one million sequenced T cells were considered lower bounds and underestimates. Conclusive comparison of naive and antigen-experienced compartments was prevented by the profiling of bulk unsorted PBMCs. Observed TCR beta diversity correlated strongly with the percentage of naive T cells measured by flow cytometry. As age increased, observed TCR beta diversity per million T cells dropped in a roughly linear way, and a significant reduction was already evident by age 40.

The TCR comes from a woman in her late teens or twenties in good health. The sample was blood. This chain joins TRBV5-6 to TRBJ2-4; TRBD2 might be the D gene, on 5 matching bases. The nucleotides read TGTGCCAGCAGCACGTCCTCGGGGGCCAAAAACATTCAGTACTTC. This codes for CASSTSSGAKNIQYF.